The 8 T cell receptor beta chains below were found in one sample sequenced in a study of T cells in localized non-small cell lung cancer. The method was immunoSEQ multiplex PCR; TCRdb's version includes in-frame clones alone and lacks a portion of them. The table has 40,000 to 55,000 clones, about 76% seen once. Sequences were derived from peripheral blood mononuclear cells, sampled before any cancer treatment. The origin of the receptors is a man aged 40 to 70 with stage III lung adenocarcinoma.

The V and J genes are TRBV7-9 and TRBJ2-2; D may correspond to TRBD1 or TRBD2 (5 bases each). This CDR3 has 14 residues. The germline V gene encodes CDR1 SEHNR and CDR2 FQNEAQ (reference sequence). Trimming shortened V by 1 base and J by 6 bases, and 9 bases separated the two germline ends. DNA for the CDR3: TGTGCCAGCAGCTTAGTTCTGGGGGCCGGGGAGCTGTTTTTT. This gives the protein CASSLVLGAGELFF.

The rearrangement joins TRBV6-6 to TRBJ1-1, with 7 bases matching TRBD1. This CDR3 is built from 15 residues. The germline V gene encodes CDR1 MNHNY and CDR2 SVGAGI (reference sequence). J was trimmed by 1 base and V by 5 bases; bases with no gene match: 7. The CDR3 DNA sequence: TGTGCCAGCAGTCACCCCGGGACAGCGAACACTGAAGCTTTCTTT. Translation: CASSHPGTANTEAFF.

This clone was counted a few times. The chain recombines TRBV7-2 with TRBJ2-7; the D gene is possibly TRBD1 (6 bases). The CDR3 covers 15 residues. Germline lookup yields CDR1 SGHTA and CDR2 FQGNSA. Deletions cut 6 bases from V and 6 bases from J, with 21 bases between. CDR3 region: CASSRNRVGSGEQYF. As DNA, the CDR3 is TGTGCCAGCAGTCGGAACAGGGTGGGTTCTGGCGAGCAGTACTTC.

The gene calls are TRBV5-1 and TRBJ2-7; a weak D match, TRBD1 (6 bases). Germline assignment: CDR1 SGHRS and CDR2 YFSETQ. The V end lost 1 base, the J end lost 2 bases, and 10 bases lay between the germline ends. This CDR3 comprises 14 residues. In DNA form, the CDR3 reads TGCGCCAGCAGCTTGACAGGGCCCACCTACGAGCAGTACTTC. Its protein is CASSLTGPTYEQYF.

The DNA of the CDR3 is TGTGCCAGCAGTTTACTAGCGGACACCGGGGAGCTGTTTTTT. Translation: CASSLLADTGELFF. The V and J genes are TRBV2 and TRBJ2-2; 8 bases line up with TRBD2. The CDR3 spans 14 residues. With V trimmed by 5 bases and J by 3 bases, 2 bases remained unmatched. Germline values: CDR1 SNHLY, CDR2 FYNNEI.

The chain links TRBV4-1 to TRBJ1-2; D remains ambiguous. Germline CDR1 MGHRA, CDR2 YSYEKL. This CDR3 is built from 17 residues. V was clipped by 3 bases and J by 2 bases, with 19 bases between them. CDR3 amino acids: CASSQARLRGNNYGYTF. CDR3 bases: TGCGCCAGCAGCCAGGCAAGACTGCGAGGAAACAACTATGGCTACACCTTC.

V usage is TRBV5-4 and J usage is TRBJ2-1, with D perhaps being TRBD1 or TRBD2 (5 bases each). There are 18 residues in the CDR3. CDR1 and CDR2 (germline): SGHNT, YYREEE (reference sequence). V was clipped by 0 bases and J by 6 bases, with 22 bases between them. The CDR3 coding sequence is TGTGCCAGCAGCTTGGGAGGGGCCAGAGCAATGTCTGGCAATGAGCAGTTCTTC. Translation gives CASSLGGARAMSGNEQFF.

This rearrangement joins TRBV7-2 to TRBJ1-3; TRBD1 aligns across 8 bases. This CDR3 spans 15 amino acids. The V and J ends lost 4 bases and 0 bases, in that order; junction bases with no gene match: 2. The germline V gene has CDR1 SGHTA and CDR2 FQGNSA. CDR3 loop: CASSSDRVSGNTIYF. The CDR3 nucleotides read TGTGCCAGCAGCTCGGACAGGGTCTCTGGAAACACCATATATTTT.